This T cell receptor (beta chain) was recovered during a study of blood T cell repertoires in COVID-19. Study as a whole: T cells, B-cell-depleted T cells, or PBMCs supplied cDNA or gDNA.

Participants spanned ages about 18 to 90 years and resided in fewer than 30 US areas. Participant-reported clinical history was the basis for cohort assignment. As handled by the study authors: Amplification with reference gene primers provided the estimates of nucleated cell counts. Sequencing was performed with immunoSEQ multiplex PCR; in TCRdb, only in-frame clones are kept and a portion is missing. V, J and clone size derive from that table, while D and trimming were established from the DNA sequence. The repertoire holds about 310,000 clones, around 90% seen once, with around 4.3% in the top ten. The specimen sequenced was PBMCs or T cells enriched from blood (not recorded which). This clonotype originated in a woman in her late teens or twenties with acute COVID-19.

Here the CDR3 reads CASSPWGSGNADTQYF. The CDR3 nucleotides are TGTGCCAGCAGCCCATGGGGTAGCGGGAACGCAGATACGCAGTATTTT. J is TRBJ2-3 and V is TRBV7-3; TRBD2 matches at 8 bases. Germline CDR1 reads SGHTA; CDR2 reads FQGTGA. V lost 5 bases to trimming and J lost 4 bases; unmatched junction nucleotides: 11. The CDR3 spans 16 residues.